These 5 T cell receptor beta chains share one sample of origin, sequenced in a study of cytomegalovirus exposure and HLA in healthy donors. Primers: 60 Vbeta forward and 13 Jbeta reverse. TCRdb's table, derived via immunoSEQ multiplex PCR, lists solely in-frame clones and lacks some. This table has about 140,000 clones, 80% appearing once. The sample comprised PBMCs. The receptors derive from a middle-aged man in good health and CMV-seronegative.

The chain uses TRBV6-1 and TRBJ1-2, with D uncertain. This CDR3 is 13 amino acids long. V dropped 11 bases and J dropped 2 bases, with 15 bases sitting between them. Germline V gene lookup returns CDR1 MNHNS and CDR2 SASEGT. The CDR3 nucleotides are TGTGCCGCACGACCTCGGGAAAACTATGGCTACACCTTC. Translation: CAARPRENYGYTF.

CDR3 protein: CASNLDRGAYNEQFF. CDR3 DNA: TGTGCCAGCAACCTGGACAGGGGAGCCTACAATGAGCAGTTCTTC. The V and J genes are TRBV5-4 and TRBJ2-1, with 9 positions matching TRBD1. Looked up from germline, CDR1 is SGHNT and CDR2 is YYREEE (reference sequence). V trimming: 6 bases; J trimming: 2 bases; junction bases outside the gene matches: 6. The CDR3 spans 15 residues.

To note about this clone: This specimen includes other DNA sequences encoding the same CDR3. V and J are TRBV18 and TRBJ1-5; 9 bases are a match to TRBD1. The germline CDR1 and CDR2 sequences are KGHSH and LQKENI. V shed 3 bases, J shed 7 bases, and the junction held 4 bases outside the gene matches. The CDR3 is 14 residues long. The DNA for the CDR3 is TGTGCCAGCTCACCCGGGACAGGGTACCAGCCCCAGCATTTT. Translating gives CASSPGTGYQPQHF.

CDR3 sequence reads: CASSQGQGGGELFF. For the CDR3, the DNA is TGTGCCAGCAGCCAAGGCCAGGGAGGCGGGGAGCTGTTTTTT. This rearrangement joins TRBV14 to TRBJ2-2, with D maybe TRBD2 (6 bases). V lost 1 base to trimming and J lost 7 bases, with 10 bases between them. CDR3 size: 14 residues. Germline assignment: CDR1 SGHDN and CDR2 FVKESK.

V usage is TRBV19 and J usage is TRBJ2-7, with 9 nucleotides matching TRBD1. This CDR3 spans 14 amino acids. V lost 1 base to trimming and J lost 2 bases; unmatched junction nucleotides: 0. Germline V gene sequence: CDR1 LNHDA, CDR2 SQIVND (reference sequence). The CDR3 nucleotides are TGTGCCAGTAGTATAGGACAGGGGGCCTACGAGCAGTACTTC. This gives the protein CASSIGQGAYEQYF.